These 23 T cell receptor beta chains were all obtained from the same sample, sequenced in a study of blood T cell repertoires in COVID-19 (dated by TCRdb to 2020 to 2021). Library preparation used the immunoSEQ multiplex PCR assay. TCRdb took this table from immuneACCESS and kept in-frame rearrangements with V and J called. Such tables lack part of the clones; where checked against another copy, unresolved V genes explain under half of the gap, and the rest is unexplained. The sample records 200,000 to 250,000 clones, 84% of which are singletons. Approximately 6.5% of the sample rests with the top ten. Sequencing was carried out using PBMCs or T cells enriched from blood (not recorded which). The receptors here all came from a woman aged 35 to 49 who had recovered from COVID-19.

The chain is built from TRBV21-1 and TRBJ2-3; the table names TRBD1, a call not compared with the DNA. TRBV21-1 is reported as a pseudogene. This CDR3 contains 15 residues. The CDR3 DNA reads TGTGCCAGCAGCTACACAGGGGGAGGGTGCAATACGCAGTATTTT. Encoded protein: CASSYTGGGCNTQYF.

This clone was seen once. CDR3 sequence: CASSYGQGSTEAFF. The CDR3 DNA reads as TGTGCCAGCAGCTACGGACAGGGGAGCACTGAAGCTTTCTTT. This chain uses TRBV5-6 with TRBJ1-1; 9 positions match TRBD1. J lost 4 bases, V lost 3 bases, and 4 bases had no gene match. Germline V gives CDR1 SGHDT, CDR2 YYEEEE. CDR3 length: 14 residues.

This rearrangement joins TRBV7-2 to TRBJ2-3, with D unresolved. Germline V gene sequence: CDR1 SGHTA, CDR2 FQGNSA. Trimming removed 5 bases at V and 1 base at J, with 7 bases between. The CDR3 sequence is 13 residues long. The CDR3 here is CASSAVGTDTQYF. As DNA, the CDR3 is TGTGCCAGCAGCGCAGTTGGCACAGATACGCAGTATTTT.

V and J are TRBV6-5 and TRBJ2-7, with 8 bases identical to TRBD2. Unmatched junction bases numbered 9, after V lost 4 bases and J lost 4 bases. Germline CDR1 reads MNHEY; CDR2 reads SVGAGI. The CDR3 totals 15 residues. The CDR3 protein is CASSSYIGTRYEQYV. CDR3 coding DNA: TGTGCCAGCAGTTCGTATATAGGGACTAGGTACGAGCAGTACGTC.

The gene calls are TRBV18 and TRBJ2-7; D ambiguous. The CDR3 loop spans 12 amino acids. The V and J ends lost 10 bases and 6 bases respectively, with 16 bases between them. Per the germline V gene, CDR1 is KGHSH and CDR2 is LQKENI. The CDR3 here is CATRLGGSEQYF. The CDR3 DNA reads TGTGCCACCCGACTTGGCGGTAGCGAGCAGTACTTC.

This chain links TRBV27 with TRBJ1-1; perhaps TRBD1 as D (6 bases). Per the germline V gene, CDR1 is MNHEY and CDR2 is SMNVEV (reference sequence). The V end lost 3 bases, the J end lost 0 bases, and 11 bases lay between the germline ends. This CDR3 has 15 residues. CDR3 sequence: CASSLDRLMNTEAFF. In DNA, the CDR3 is TGTGCCAGCAGTTTGGACAGACTCATGAACACTGAAGCTTTCTTT.

The rearrangement joins TRBV24-1 to TRBJ1-2, with TRBD1 as a possible D gene (6 bases). The CDR3 spans 15 residues. Germline assignment: CDR1 KGHDR and CDR2 SFDVKD. The V end lost 3 bases, the J end lost 6 bases, and 16 bases lay between the germline ends. As DNA, the CDR3 is TGTGCCACCAGTGATCCCGGACAGAACAAGAATGGCTACACCTTC. As protein: CATSDPGQNKNGYTF.

V gene TRBV7-6 combines with J gene TRBJ1-2; D is perhaps TRBD1 (6 bases). Germline V gene data show CDR1 as SGHVS and CDR2 as FNYEAQ. Deletions cut 5 bases from V and 3 bases from J, with 13 bases between. This CDR3 has 14 residues. Here the CDR3 reads CASSPQQGDYGYTF. DNA for the CDR3: TGTGCCAGCAGCCCCCAACAGGGTGACTATGGCTACACCTTC.

The V and J genes are TRBV6-2 or TRBV6-3 and TRBJ2-5; TRBD1 is a possible D gene (6 bases). Trimming removed 6 bases from V and 2 bases from J, with 19 bases in between. CDR3 size: 16 residues. Germline lookup yields CDR1 MNHEY and CDR2 SVGEGT. The CDR3 here is CASSTNREGRQETQYF. CDR3 bases: TGTGCCAGCAGCACGAACAGGGAAGGGAGACAAGAGACCCAGTACTTC.

The CDR3 spells CARSRGPNTGELFF. DNA of the CDR3: TGTGCCCGCAGCAGGGGGCCTAACACCGGGGAGCTGTTTTTT. V is TRBV30 and J is TRBJ2-2, with 8 bases lining up with TRBD1. The CDR3 loop spans 14 amino acids. Germline V gives CDR1 GTSNPN, CDR2 SVGIG (reference sequence). The V gene end was trimmed by 8 bases and the J gene end by 2 bases; junction bases not matched to a gene: 7. The whole variable domain, filled in from reference TRBV30 and TRBJ2-2, reads SQTIHQWPATLVQPVGSPLSLECTVEGTSNPNLYWYRQAAGRGLQLLFYSVGIGQISSEVPQNLSASRPQDRQFILSSKKLLLSDSGFYLCARSRGPNTGELFFGEGSRLTVL.

There are a few counts of this clone. The CDR3 DNA sequence: TGTGCCAGCAGTGAAGGGAGGACAGTCAGCTATGGCTACACCTTC. This sequence encodes CASSEGRTVSYGYTF. V gene TRBV2 combines with J gene TRBJ1-2; D may be TRBD1 (6 bases). V gave up 1 base and J gave up 4 bases, with 13 bases separating them. Germline CDR1 SNHLY, CDR2 FYNNEI. The CDR3 is 15 amino acids.

The genes are TRBV30 and TRBJ2-1; 10 bases fit TRBD2. The germline gives CDR1 GTSNPN, CDR2 SVGIG (reference sequence). The CDR3 is 15 residues long. The J segment lost 4 bases and the V segment lost 3 bases, leaving 6 bases of the junction unmatched. CDR3 nucleotides: TGTGCCTGGAGCAAAGGACTAGCGGAGTACAATGAGCAGTTCTTC. Translation: CAWSKGLAEYNEQFF.

This chain links TRBV21-1 with TRBJ2-7; the table names TRBD2, a call not compared with the DNA. TRBV21-1 is a pseudogene locus. The CDR3 runs 13 residues. In DNA, the CDR3 is TGTGCCAGCAGCAATGGCAGGACTTACGAGCAGTACGTC. Protein product: CASSNGRTYEQYV.

J is TRBJ2-4 and V is TRBV2; 7 bases line up with TRBD1. V dropped 5 bases and J dropped 7; count of bases not matched to a gene: 8. The germline V gene encodes CDR1 SNHLY and CDR2 FYNNEI. This CDR3 is 14 amino acids long. The CDR3 reads CASSLDRVANIQYF. The CDR3 DNA reads as TGTGCCAGCAGTCTCGACAGGGTGGCTAACATTCAGTACTTC. Variable domain in full (rest from reference TRBV2 and TRBJ2-4): EPEVTQTPSHQVTQMGQEVILRCVPISNHLYFYWYRQILGQKVEFLVSFYNNEISEKSEIFDDQFSVERPDGSNFTLKIRSTKLEDSAMYFCASSLDRVANIQYFGAGTRLSVL.

The rearrangement uses TRBV6-4 and TRBJ1-2; D is unclear. CDR1 and CDR2 (germline): MRHNA, SNTAGT. The CDR3 consists of 13 residues. Trimming stripped 4 bases from V and 3 bases from J, with 9 bases between. Here the CDR3 reads CASSAEPDYGYTF. CDR3 nucleotide sequence: TGTGCCAGCAGTGCCGAACCGGACTATGGCTACACCTTC.

The genes are TRBV12-5 and TRBJ2-2, with TRBD2 identical over 10 bases. Germline V CDR1 and CDR2: LGHNT, FRNRAP. The CDR3 runs to 17 residues. Trimming at V came to 3 bases and at J to 4 bases, leaving 8 bases not matched to a gene. CDR3 sequence: CASGFSVAGGRTGELFF. The CDR3 region has the DNA TGTGCTAGTGGTTTCTCGGTAGCGGGAGGTCGCACCGGGGAGCTGTTTTTT.

Here the CDR3 reads CASTIGGYSNQPQHF. The CDR3 DNA is TGTGCCAGCACCATCGGGGGTTATAGCAATCAGCCCCAGCATTTT. The chain combines TRBV19 with TRBJ1-5; a possible D gene is TRBD1 (5 bases). Germline values: CDR1 LNHDA, CDR2 SQIVND (reference sequence). CDR3 length: 15 residues. Trimming left V 9 bases short and J 0 bases short, with 15 bases between.

The J gene is TRBJ1-4, the V gene TRBV7-2, with 8 nucleotides matching TRBD1. The CDR3 runs to 16 residues. J gave up 7 bases and V 5 bases, and 12 bases lay outside the gene matches. Germline V gene sequence: CDR1 SGHTA, CDR2 FQGNSA. In DNA form, the CDR3 reads TGTGCCAGCAGCGCAGATCAACAGGGGGGGCGTGAAAAACTGTTTTTT. Its translation is CASSADQQGGREKLFF.

Written as DNA, the CDR3 is TGTGCCAGCAGCCAACATGGACAGGGGGGCACTGAAGCTTTCTTT. Residues: CASSQHGQGGTEAFF. J is TRBJ1-1 and V is TRBV6-2 or TRBV6-3; the match to TRBD1 covers 10 bases. With V trimmed by 6 bases and J by 4 bases, 8 bases remained unmatched. Looked up from germline, CDR1 is MNHEY and CDR2 is SVGEGT. This CDR3 has 15 amino acids.

The chain's CDR3 is CASSPSGGKTQYF. The DNA for the CDR3 is TGCGCCAGCAGCCCCTCGGGCGGGAAGACCCAGTACTTC. This chain joins TRBV4-1 and TRBJ2-5, with TRBD2 as a possible D gene (6 bases). V was clipped by 4 bases and J by 6 bases, with 12 bases between them. This CDR3 comprises 13 residues. Germline V gene lookup returns CDR1 MGHRA and CDR2 YSYEKL.

This chain links TRBV29-1 with TRBJ2-3; no firm D call. In germline, CDR1 is SQVTM, CDR2 ANQGSEA. This CDR3 region has 15 residues. V lost 4 bases and J 6 bases, leaving 20 bases between the germline ends. The CDR3 loop is CSVGTIGPQLDTQYF. As DNA, the CDR3 is TGCAGCGTTGGAACTATCGGTCCCCAATTGGATACGCAGTATTTT.

The chain joins TRBV19 to TRBJ1-2, with 8 bases lining up with TRBD1. After removal of 1 base from V and 3 bases from J, the junction contained 4 bases not matched to a gene. The CDR3 is 15 amino acids. Germline V gene data show CDR1 as LNHDA and CDR2 as SQIVND (reference sequence). The CDR3 bases are TGTGCCAGTAGTATAGGTGGACAGGGTCACTATGGCTACACCTTC. Its translation: CASSIGGQGHYGYTF.

The rearrangement links TRBV6-7 to TRBJ2-5; 8 positions agree with TRBD1. TRBV6-7 is an open reading frame, and its role is uncertain. The CDR3 consists of 15 residues. Losses at the gene ends were 5 bases for V and 2 bases for J; bases not matched to a gene: 7. The DNA for the CDR3 is TGTGCCAGCAGTCCCCCGCAGGGGGCTCAAGAGACCCAGTACTTC. Protein product: CASSPPQGAQETQYF.